This T cell receptor (beta chain) was obtained from a study of shared clonotypes between healthy human individuals (dated by TCRdb to the early 2020s). As for the study more broadly: The cohort included a few men and a couple of women between 18 and 49 years of age. For each donor, three plates each were used for CD4 naive and CD4 memory, two plates were used for CD8 naive, and one plate was used for CD8 memory. Libraries were prepared and TCR repertoires were sequenced by different laboratories using diverse techniques, in order to increase sequencing depth and limit assay-specific biases. To estimate repertoire size and how much clonotype sharing occurs between individuals, the study deeply sequenced the blood TCR repertoires of several healthy adults. Per donor, leukapheresis produced somewhere between about 0.9 and 9.5 billion PBMCs. Here is what the overall study found, with its caveats: The genetic and exposure-history diversity represented was limited by the small number of donors. About 5% of naive CD4, 3.5% of naive CD8, approximately 2.2% of memory CD4, and around 0.4% of memory CD8 clonotypes were shared across a few donors. Naive subsets generally had larger estimated clonotype richness than memory subsets did. Sampling was restricted to blood, and TCR repertoires in tissues likely differ from the TCR repertoires found in blood. Pairwise subsampling indicated that sequencing depth was expected to affect the degree of clonotype sharing among donors. Even with the large sequencing depth, rarefaction of the sorted-subset datasets indicated that sequencing was incomplete. Compared with non-shared clonotypes, the clonotypes found in all four sorted-subset donors had higher generation probabilities.

CDR1 ENHRY and CDR2 SYGVKD were looked up in the germline V gene. The germline V and J ends show losses of 3 bases and 5 bases respectively, and no gene match explains 12 bases of the junction. Its CDR3 holds 17 amino acids, cysteine through phenylalanine. Only the CDR3 DNA stays, 51 bases, in frame from base 1. Using the deep immunoSEQ assay, TCR CDR3 regions were amplified from genomic DNA by multiplex PCR. Extracted genomic DNA from each cell subset was distributed evenly across all wells of several immunoSEQ 96-well plates, and each plate was treated as a replicate. Each replicate PCR for sorted subsets received approximately 200 ng genomic DNA, equal to 30,000 or so T cell genomes. The purified libraries were quantified using a Qubit 3.0 fluorometer, sized with a Bioanalyzer 2100, and then quantified again using the KAPA Library Quantification kit. Every immunoSEQ 96-well plate was sequenced on a separate single-read 150-cycle Illumina NextSeq 550 flow cell. From the authors' description of their analysis: The immunoSEQ output contained only junctional sequences without quality scores, so filtering could not match that applied to full-length reads. Sequences were annotated with PyIR, a Python wrapper for IgBLAST v1.9, and V/J genes and CDR3 were assigned using IMGT germline references. Reads were removed for weak V/J assignments (E-value above 1e-6), missing CDR3, stop codons, out-of-frame junctions, or ambiguous translated residues. A V3J clonotype was defined by an identical inferred V gene, J gene, and CDR3 amino acid sequence. To compute the percentage overlap between repertoires, the number of shared unique clonotypes was divided by the size of the smaller repertoire. Repertoire richness was assessed with RTK rarefaction, the Chao1 estimator, and Recon v2.1 estimates of unobserved clonotypes. Generation probabilities for all TCRbeta clonotypes obtained by the gDNA method from a handful of donors were computed using OLGA. As stored in TCRdb, this immuneACCESS dataset retains in-frame rearrangements with V and J assigned. A fraction of the clones does not appear; measured against another copy, unresolved V genes explain less than half of the discrepancy, and the remainder lacks a known reason. V, J and clone size are taken as reported in that table, and D and trimming were inferred from the DNA itself. The sample data list over a million clones, and 75% of these were observed just once. The ten largest clones represent about 1.5% of the sample.

A note on this clone: The antigen it recognizes is unknown. It has no much larger one-base neighbor in the sample; base qualities were not kept.

The donors were healthy, HIV-negative adults with no recently reported acute infections or vaccinations. All donors were Caucasian adults living in Nashville, Tennessee, USA. CD4+ T cells were enriched through magnetic negative selection, after which naive cells were positively selected on CD45RA and the remaining negative fraction served as the memory subset. Blood was collected by leukapheresis, and PBMCs were isolated by Ficoll-Histopaque density gradient centrifugation and then cryopreserved in liquid nitrogen vapor phase. Purity and quantity of every magnetically sorted T cell population were checked by analytical flow cytometry. Genomic DNA was isolated from each sorted fraction and quantified by UV absorbance on a Nanodrop 2000c.

In this chain, TRBV10-3 is recombined with TRBJ2-1, with 8 bases in between that match TRBD2. Sequenced sample: memory CD4+ T cells sorted from blood. The cell subset or site label here, explained by the study, means: CD45RA-negative fraction. This TCR was sampled from a man aged 18 to 30 in good health. The CDR3 corresponds to CAISDSVTSGRDNEQFF. The nucleotide sequence is given as TGTGCCATCAGTGACTCGGTTACTAGCGGAAGAGACAATGAGCAGTTCTTC.